This T cell receptor (beta chain) was sequenced for a study of response to subunit inactivated influenza vaccine. On this clonotype itself: What it recognizes is unknown.

MiXCR, run by TCRdb on the RT-PCR reads, gives a single entry per CDR3 protein. The sample yields approximately 200,000 distinct CDR3 sequences, approximately 15% seen once. General study findings and limits: It was the authors' suggestion that each seasonal influenza vaccination recruits few new T cells.

This specimen was CD8+ T cells sorted from PBMCs, taken about 5 days after vaccination. This clonotype was obtained from a man aged 45-65 years who received an inactivated influenza vaccine.

In nucleotides, the CDR3 is TGTGCCAGCAGCCGATCGGGGTATAGCAATCAGCCCCAGCATTTT. Translating it yields CASSRSGYSNQPQHF. This chain joins TRBV7-8 and TRBJ1-5; D is unresolved. Trimming left V 5 bases short and J 0 bases short, with 11 bases between. This CDR3 is built from 15 residues. CDR1 is SGHVS, CDR2 FQNEAQ, per germline.